One sample yielded the 22 T cell receptor beta chains listed below, sequenced in a study of T cell repertoires in cytomegalovirus infection (dated by TCRdb to the late 2010s). The treatment or condition label corresponds to: in vitro stimulation with specific CMV peptide epitopes to enrich CMV-specific T cells. Instrument on record: Illumina HiSeq 1500. The raw public data were reprocessed by TCRdb itself: fastp quality trimming at Q25, MiXCR clonotype calling, in-frame beta chains only. Each CDR3 protein appears once, grouped with its most common genes and DNA. In all, the sample holds some 150,000 distinct CDR3 sequences, and 32% of those were seen once. The ten most abundant clones make up around half of the sample. No antigen has been identified for these receptors. This material consisted of CD8+ T cells from cultured PBMCs, taken from culture after CMV antigen stimulation. These receptors all come from a human donor in good health (CMV status not recorded). Some clones in this sample may be carry-over from other donors' samples.

V usage is TRBV4-1 and J usage is TRBJ1-5; D call uncertain. V was shortened by 1 base and J by 7 bases, with 11 bases between the two germline ends. Germline CDR1 is MGHRA and CDR2 is YSYEKL. This CDR3 is 14 amino acids long. The CDR3 reads CASSQVEAGQPQHF. DNA for the CDR3: TGCGCCAGCAGCCAAGTTGAGGCAGGACAGCCCCAGCATTTT.

This rearrangement joins TRBV7-8 to TRBJ1-1, with D possibly matching TRBD1 (5 bases). V lost 6 bases, J lost 4 bases, and 18 bases lay in between. The CDR3 covers 15 residues. The germline V gene has CDR1 SGHVS and CDR2 FQNEAQ. CDR3: CASRGVGGGSTEAFF. The DNA for the CDR3 is TGTGCCAGCAGGGGGGTTGGGGGAGGGAGCACTGAAGCTTTCTTT.

The sample holds a few counts of this clonotype. CDR3 sequence reads: CSARDPGGIGTEAFF. The CDR3 DNA sequence: TGCAGTGCTAGAGACCCTGGGGGGATTGGGACTGAAGCTTTCTTT. The V gene is TRBV20-1, the J gene TRBJ1-1; D is possibly TRBD1 (5 bases). CDR1 is DFQATT and CDR2 is SNEGSKA in the germline V gene (reference sequence). CDR3 length: 15 residues. Trimming removed 0 bases at V and 5 bases at J, with 16 bases between.

The chain has TRBV12-3 or TRBV12-4 and TRBJ1-5; D gene ambiguous. This CDR3 is 14 amino acids long. V shed 1 base and J shed 0 bases, with 4 bases lying between them. CDR3 sequence reads: CASSLVHSNQPQHF. In DNA form, the CDR3 reads TGTGCCAGCAGTTTAGTTCATAGCAATCAGCCCCAGCATTTT.

The chain has TRBV3-1 and TRBJ2-3; D possibly corresponds to TRBD1 (5 bases). The ends were cut back, 0 bases at V and 6 bases at J, with 10 bases in the middle. The germline V gene has CDR1 LGHDT and CDR2 YNNKEL (reference sequence). The CDR3 has 14 residues. CDR3 residues: CASSQDGARDTQYF. Written as DNA, the CDR3 is TGTGCCAGCAGCCAAGATGGGGCCAGGGATACGCAGTATTTT.

This clonotype showed up just a few times. The V call is TRBV11-3, the J call TRBJ2-1, with D uncertain. Germline values: CDR1 SGHNT, CDR2 YENEEA. V lost 1 base to trimming and J lost 6 bases, with 7 bases between them. There are 13 residues in the CDR3. CDR3 sequence: CASSLGYGNEQFF. In nucleotides, the CDR3 is TGTGCCAGCAGCTTAGGATACGGCAATGAGCAGTTCTTC.

The rearrangement uses TRBV4-1 and TRBJ1-4; D not certain. CDR3 length equals 16 residues. With 3 bases removed from V and 4 bases from J, the gap between germline ends came to 15 bases. CDR1 and CDR2 (germline): MGHRA, YSYEKL. The CDR3 DNA sequence: TGCGCCAGCAGCCACTTGAAGGCCGAAAGTAATGAAAAACTGTTTTTT. It specifies CASSHLKAESNEKLFF.

This clonotype was counted a few times. This chain uses TRBV7-2 with TRBJ2-7, with D perhaps TRBD2 (6 bases). This CDR3 spans 14 amino acids. Trimming took off 1 base at V and 2 bases at J, with 9 bases between the two ends. Germline V gene sequence: CDR1 SGHTA, CDR2 FQGNSA. The CDR3 DNA follows: TGTGCCAGCAGCTTAGATCCGGGGGCCTACGAGCAGTACTTC. Translating it yields CASSLDPGAYEQYF. The complete variable domain, with remaining parts taken from reference TRBV7-2 and TRBJ2-7, reads GAGVSQSPSNKVTEKGKDVELRCDPISGHTALYWYRQSLGQGLEFLIYFQGNSAPDKSGLPSDRFSAERTGGSVSTLTIQRTQQEDSAVYLCASSLDPGAYEQYFGPGTRLTVT.

This clonotype came up many times. J is TRBJ2-7 and V is TRBV2, with D hard to call. V lost 2 bases and J 0 bases, leaving 8 bases between the germline ends. CDR1 and CDR2 (germline): SNHLY, FYNNEI. The CDR3 has 14 amino acids. The DNA of the CDR3 is TGTGCCAGCAGTGAAAGAGAGTTCTCCTACGAGCAGTACTTC. Protein: CASSEREFSYEQYF.

The rearrangement uses TRBV5-4 and TRBJ2-3; 8 bases fit TRBD2. Germline CDR1 is SGHNT and CDR2 is YYREEE (reference sequence). V shed 4 bases and J 4 bases; nucleotides not matched to a gene: 11. The CDR3 has 16 amino acids. DNA of the CDR3: TGTGCCAGCAGCGCGGGGGGTAGCGGGGTTCCAGATACGCAGTATTTT. This translates into CASSAGGSGVPDTQYF. Full variable domain (missing parts from reference TRBV5-4 and TRBJ2-3): ETGVTQSPTHLIKTRGQQVTLRCSSQSGHNTVSWYQQALGQGPQFIFQYYREEENGRGNFPPRFSGLQFPNYSSELNVNALELDDSALYLCASSAGGSGVPDTQYFGPGTRLTVL.

This clonotype appeared a few times. V and J are TRBV7-8 and TRBJ1-1; D is possibly TRBD1 (5 bases). The ends were cut back, 1 base at V and 2 bases at J, with 11 bases in the middle. The CDR3 loop spans 15 amino acids. Germline CDR1 reads SGHVS; CDR2 reads FQNEAQ. This chain's CDR3 is CASSLVRADNTEAFF. The CDR3 nucleotides are TGTGCCAGCAGCTTAGTCAGGGCAGATAACACTGAAGCTTTCTTT.

This clonotype has more than one count but fewer than ten. The rearrangement links TRBV28 to TRBJ1-2; D is unresolved. V was trimmed by 5 bases and J by 5 bases, leaving 9 bases between them. Per the germline V gene, CDR1 is MDHEN and CDR2 is SYDVKM. The CDR3 is 12 residues long. The CDR3 is CASSPPGYGYTF. Written as DNA, the CDR3 is TGTGCCAGCAGTCCCCCGGGTTATGGCTACACCTTC.

The chain recombines TRBV28 with TRBJ1-5; 7 bases map to TRBD1. This CDR3 is 15 amino acids long. Germline loops: CDR1 MDHEN, CDR2 SYDVKM. The J segment lost 0 bases and the V segment lost 10 bases, leaving 9 bases of the junction unmatched. CDR3 sequence reads: CATLTGAYSNQPQHF. As DNA, the CDR3 is TGTGCCACGTTAACAGGGGCATATAGCAATCAGCCCCAGCATTTT.

This clonotype was recorded many times. This chain links TRBV12-3 or TRBV12-4 with TRBJ2-7; D gene uncertain. The CDR3 extends over 15 amino acids. The V gene lost 3 bases and the J gene lost 3 bases, with 15 bases spanning the gap. In DNA form, the CDR3 reads TGTGCCAGCAGTTTTTCTGTCCAGGCGAGCTACGAGCAGTACTTC. Its protein product is CASSFSVQASYEQYF.

This clonotype was observed a handful of times. V is TRBV15 and J is TRBJ1-5, with 8 bases aligning to TRBD1. Losses at the gene ends were 2 bases for V and 7 bases for J; bases not matched to a gene: 7. This CDR3 spans 15 amino acids. The germline gives CDR1 LNHNV, CDR2 YYDKDF (reference sequence). The DNA of the CDR3 is TGTGCCACCAGCAGATACAGGGGGGCTGGGCAGCCCCAGCATTTT. Its protein product is CATSRYRGAGQPQHF.

This sequence joins TRBV12-5 and TRBJ1-2, with 9 bases aligning to TRBD1. CDR3 length equals 14 residues. V lost 6 bases and J lost 7; bases outside the gene matches: 9. Germline V gives CDR1 LGHNT, CDR2 FRNRAP. The CDR3 protein is CASGPGQGSGGYTF. The CDR3 region has the DNA TGTGCTAGTGGGCCGGGACAGGGATCTGGTGGCTACACCTTC.

Ten or more counts support this clonotype. J is TRBJ2-1 and V is TRBV7-2; 8 bases match TRBD1. The germline CDR1 and CDR2 sequences are SGHTA and FQGNSA. V was pared by 5 bases and J by 2 bases, with 5 bases of the junction left unmatched. The CDR3 runs 15 residues. CDR3 in amino acids: CASSPMGQAYNEQFF. In DNA, the CDR3 is TGTGCCAGCAGCCCGATGGGACAGGCCTACAATGAGCAGTTCTTC.

The chain recombines TRBV20-1 with TRBJ2-7; 7 bases map to TRBD2. V was pared by 0 bases and J by 1 base, with 12 bases of the junction left unmatched. There are 17 residues in the CDR3. Germline-derived CDR1 and CDR2 are DFQATT and SNEGSKA (reference sequence). The CDR3 region is CSARDWTWGGGSYEQYF. The CDR3 DNA reads as TGCAGTGCTAGAGATTGGACGTGGGGGGGGGGTTCCTACGAGCAGTACTTC.

This clonotype was seen a handful of times. The rearrangement uses TRBV10-3 and TRBJ2-7, with 8 bases identical to TRBD1. V shed 2 bases, J shed 4 bases, and the junction held 7 bases outside the gene matches. The CDR3 sequence is 15 residues long. Germline CDR1 reads ENHRY; CDR2 reads SYGVKD. The CDR3 here is CAISEAGGASYEQYF. CDR3 in DNA: TGTGCCATCAGTGAGGCAGGGGGCGCTTCGTACGAGCAGTACTTC.

This clonotype occurred a few times. V and J are TRBV7-8 and TRBJ2-5; 7 nucleotides match TRBD2. Germline CDR1 SGHVS, CDR2 FQNEAQ. J lost 9 bases, V lost 4 bases, and 11 bases had no gene match. The CDR3 runs to 14 residues. The CDR3 DNA reads as TGTGCCAGCAGCTGGGAACTAGCGCTTTGGGCCCAGTACTTC. This gives the protein CASSWELALWAQYF.

This chain uses TRBV28 with TRBJ1-2, with 7 positions matching TRBD1. Germline V CDR1 and CDR2: MDHEN, SYDVKM. The CDR3 consists of 16 residues. Losses at the gene ends were 2 bases for V and 6 bases for J; bases not matched to a gene: 12. In nucleotides, the CDR3 is TGTGCCAGCAGTTTAATACGACAGGGCCCTTCCGATGGCTACACCTTC. Amino acid sequence: CASSLIRQGPSDGYTF.

This chain uses TRBV27 with TRBJ1-5; TRBD1 agrees at 8 bases. The CDR3 has 15 amino acids. J lost 2 bases, V lost 6 bases, and 6 bases had no gene match. Germline values: CDR1 MNHEY, CDR2 SMNVEV (reference sequence). CDR3: CASRDRVEGNQPQHF. CDR3 in DNA: TGTGCCAGCAGGGACAGGGTAGAAGGCAATCAGCCCCAGCATTTT.